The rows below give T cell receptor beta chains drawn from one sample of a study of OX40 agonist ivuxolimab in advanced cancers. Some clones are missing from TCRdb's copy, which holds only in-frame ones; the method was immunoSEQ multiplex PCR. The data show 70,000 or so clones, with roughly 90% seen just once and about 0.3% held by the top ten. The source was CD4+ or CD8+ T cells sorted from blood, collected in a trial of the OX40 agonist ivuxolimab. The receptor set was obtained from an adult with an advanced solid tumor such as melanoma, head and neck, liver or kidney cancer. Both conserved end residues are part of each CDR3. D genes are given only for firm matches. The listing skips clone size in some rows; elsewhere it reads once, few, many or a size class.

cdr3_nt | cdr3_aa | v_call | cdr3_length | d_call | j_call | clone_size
TGTGCCAGCAGCCGCCCGGCGGGGAGCACTGAAGCTTTCTTT | CASSRPAGSTEAFF | TRBV5-6 | 14 | . | TRBJ1-1 | .
TGTGCTAGTGGAAAAGGACTAGCGGGAGGCCAAGAGACCCAGTACTTC | CASGKGLAGGQETQYF | TRBV12-5 | 16 | TRBD2 | TRBJ2-5 | once
TGTGCCAGCAGTTACTCCCGGACAGGGGGCGACTATGGCTACACCTTC | CASSYSRTGGDYGYTF | TRBV6-5 | 16 | TRBD1 | TRBJ1-2 | .
TGTGCCAGCAGCCGACTAGCGGAGTTTGGGAATGAGCAGTTCTTC | CASSRLAEFGNEQFF | TRBV7-2 | 15 | TRBD2 | TRBJ2-1 | .
TGTGCCAGCAGTCTAGGGGGTTGGGATCAGCCCCAGCATTTT | CASSLGGWDQPQHF | TRBV6-5 | 14 | . | TRBJ1-5 | .
TGTGCCATCAGTTCGACTAGCGGGAGAGGGGGCGCGACGTACGAGCAGTACTTC | CAISSTSGRGGATYEQYF | TRBV10-3 | 18 | TRBD2 | TRBJ2-7 | .
TGTGCCAGCAGTTACCGCTCCGCGGGAGGCGACAATGAGCAGTTCTTC | CASSYRSAGGDNEQFF | TRBV6-5 | 16 | TRBD2 | TRBJ2-1 | .
TGCGCCAGCAGCGTACCGACAGGGTCGAACACCGGGGAGCTGTTTTTT | CASSVPTGSNTGELFF | TRBV5-1 | 16 | TRBD1 | TRBJ2-2 | .
TGTGCCTGGGGTTTGCAGGGGCCGAGGACTGAAGCTTTCTTT | CAWGLQGPRTEAFF | TRBV30 | 14 | . | TRBJ1-1 | .
TGCGCCAGCAGCCCAGGACTAGGGCGGGCTCCTACAGATACGCAGTATTTT | CASSPGLGRAPTDTQYF | TRBV5-1 | 17 | TRBD2 | TRBJ2-3 | .
TGTGCCAGCAGTTTTTGGACGGGCAACCCCTCTGGAAACACCATATATTTT | CASSFWTGNPSGNTIYF | TRBV28 | 17 | . | TRBJ1-3 | .
TGTGCCAGCAGTGATGTATGGGACCCCTATACAGATACGCAGTATTTT | CASSDVWDPYTDTQYF | TRBV6-1 | 16 | . | TRBJ2-3 | .
TGTGCCAGCAGTTTGCAGGTCTTCGGCAAAAACATTCAGTACTTC | CASSLQVFGKNIQYF | TRBV27 | 15 | . | TRBJ2-4 | .
TGTGCCAGCAGTTTATCAACAGGGAGAGGCTACACCTTC | CASSLSTGRGYTF | TRBV27 | 13 | . | TRBJ1-2 | .
TGTGCCACCGGGACTAGCGTCGGGGCCTACAATGAGCAGTTCTTC | CATGTSVGAYNEQFF | TRBV2 | 15 | TRBD2 | TRBJ2-1 | .
TGTGCCAGCAGCGGAAGCGGACAGGGGGGCAGGGAGACCCAGTACTTC | CASSGSGQGGRETQYF | TRBV4-2 | 16 | TRBD1 | TRBJ2-5 | .
TGCGCCAGCAGCTTGGAACCGGGACTAGACTACGAGCAGTACTTC | CASSLEPGLDYEQYF | TRBV5-1 | 15 | TRBD2 | TRBJ2-7 | once
TGTGCCAGCAGGGGACAGGGGACCCCTTACAATGAGCAGTTCTTC | CASRGQGTPYNEQFF | TRBV6-1 | 15 | TRBD1 | TRBJ2-1 | once
TGTGCCAGCAGCCGCGTTAGGGATCCCTACGAGCAGTACTTC | CASSRVRDPYEQYF | TRBV7-9 | 14 | . | TRBJ2-7 | .
TGCGCCAGCAGCCAGTCCATTGGGGGCACTGAAGCTTTCTTT | CASSQSIGGTEAFF | TRBV5-1 | 14 | . | TRBJ1-1 | .
TGTGCCATCAGACTAGCGGGAGGTGTTACAGATACGCAGTATTTT | CAIRLAGGVTDTQYF | TRBV10-3 | 15 | TRBD2 | TRBJ2-3 | .
TGTGCCAGCAGTCCGGGACATCTCTTCTCTGGAAACACCATATATTTT | CASSPGHLFSGNTIYF | TRBV27 | 16 | . | TRBJ1-3 | .
TGTGCCAGCAGTCGACAGGGTTTCTCTCAGCCCCAGCATTTT | CASSRQGFSQPQHF | TRBV27 | 14 | TRBD1 | TRBJ1-5 | few
TGTGCCAGCTCACTGACAGGGGTTCGTCAGCCCCAGCATTTT | CASSLTGVRQPQHF | TRBV18 | 14 | TRBD1 | TRBJ1-5 | .
TGCGCCAGCAGCTTGGAGCAGCACACAGATACGCAGTATTTT | CASSLEQHTDTQYF | TRBV5-1 | 14 | . | TRBJ2-3 | .
TGTGCCAGCAGCTTAATGGTAGCGGGAGGGCGACAAGAGACCCAGTACTTC | CASSLMVAGGRQETQYF | TRBV7-8 | 17 | TRBD2 | TRBJ2-5 | .
TGTGCCAGCTCGTCCAGGAGGGCACCACCGGGCCTTGACACTGAAGCTTTCTTT | CASSSRRAPPGLDTEAFF | TRBV18 | 18 | . | TRBJ1-1 | .
TGTGCCAGCAGCAACGGCGGGGCTTATGGCTACACCTTC | CASSNGGAYGYTF | TRBV6-5 | 13 | . | TRBJ1-2 | .
TGTGCCAGCAGTCTAGAGCGGACAGGGGGCTATGGCTACACCTTC | CASSLERTGGYGYTF | TRBV27 | 15 | TRBD1 | TRBJ1-2 | .
TGTGCCAGCAGCCCCCGGGACGGGACCTACGAGCAGTACTTC | CASSPRDGTYEQYF | TRBV14 | 14 | . | TRBJ2-7 | once
TGTGCCAGCAGCTTAGATACCAGCGGGAGCTACAATGAGCAGTTCTTC | CASSLDTSGSYNEQFF | TRBV7-8 | 16 | TRBD2 | TRBJ2-1 | .
TGTGCCAGCACCCTCGGGCAGGGGAGGGGTGGCTACACCTTC | CASTLGQGRGGYTF | TRBV27 | 14 | . | TRBJ1-2 | .
TGTGCCAGTAGCCCGGTCCCGACAGGGATCACTGAAGCTTTCTTT | CASSPVPTGITEAFF | TRBV19 | 15 | TRBD1 | TRBJ1-1 | .
TGTGCCAGTACCGGACAGCGGGATGCCAAAAACATTCAGTACTTC | CASTGQRDAKNIQYF | TRBV19 | 15 | . | TRBJ2-4 | .
TGTGCCAGCAGTGATTGGGCCCGCAGGACCCAGTACTTC | CASSDWARRTQYF | TRBV6-1 | 13 | . | TRBJ2-5 | once
TGTGCCAGCAGCTTGGTGGGAGACTTATTCACAGATACGCAGTATTTT | CASSLVGDLFTDTQYF | TRBV5-6 | 16 | . | TRBJ2-3 | .
TGTGCCAGCAGTTTAACACAAAGTTGGAAACTGTTTTTT | CASSLTQSWKLFF | TRBV28 | 13 | . | TRBJ1-4 | few
TGTGCCAGCAGATCTCAGGGGCTCAACACTGAAGCTTTCTTT | CASRSQGLNTEAFF | TRBV6-1 | 14 | . | TRBJ1-1 | .
TGTGCCAGCAGTCAAACAGGGGCTCAGCCCCAGCATTTT | CASSQTGAQPQHF | TRBV6-1 | 13 | TRBD1 | TRBJ1-5 | .
TGTGCCAGCAGCTCCACCAACAGGGGCCGGGAAAAACTGTTTTTT | CASSSTNRGREKLFF | TRBV13 | 15 | TRBD1 | TRBJ1-4 | .
TGTGCCAGCAGTTTATATGGGACAGGGGACACTGGGGCCAACGTCCTGACTTTC | CASSLYGTGDTGANVLTF | TRBV27 | 18 | TRBD1 | TRBJ2-6 | once
TGTGCCAGTAGTATCCGTTCTGATCAGCCCCAGCATTTT | CASSIRSDQPQHF | TRBV19 | 13 | . | TRBJ1-5 | .
TGTGCCAGCAGCCGCAAATATAGGGGTACGAATGAGCAGTTCTTC | CASSRKYRGTNEQFF | TRBV6-5 | 15 | . | TRBJ2-1 | .
TGTGCCTGGAGTACGGTTTCTGGAAACACCATATATTTT | CAWSTVSGNTIYF | TRBV30 | 13 | . | TRBJ1-3 | .
TGTGCCAGCAGCTCGACAGGGGGTCAGCCCCAGCATTTT | CASSSTGGQPQHF | TRBV6-6 | 13 | TRBD1 | TRBJ1-5 | .
TGTGCCATCAGTGAGTCGAGCGGCTACTCAGATACGCAGTATTTT | CAISESSGYSDTQYF | TRBV10-3 | 15 | . | TRBJ2-3 | .
TGCGCCAGCAGCGCCCAAACCGGGACAGGGGGCCATGAGCAGTTCTTC | CASSAQTGTGGHEQFF | TRBV5-1 | 16 | TRBD1 | TRBJ2-1 | .
TGTGCCACCAGCAGAGAGTGGAACTTCCCAGGGAATGAGCAGTTCTTC | CATSREWNFPGNEQFF | TRBV15 | 16 | . | TRBJ2-1 | .
TGTGCCAGCAGGGTTCCCGCCGCTAACTATGGCTACACCTTC | CASRVPAANYGYTF | TRBV6-6 | 14 | . | TRBJ1-2 | .
TGCGCCAGCAGCTTGTTGGGGACAGGGGGCGAAAAACTGTTTTTT | CASSLLGTGGEKLFF | TRBV5-1 | 15 | TRBD1 | TRBJ1-4 | .
TGTGCCAGCAGTTTGAGTCTAGCGGCGCTCGGGGCAGATACGCAGTATTTT | CASSLSLAALGADTQYF | TRBV27 | 17 | TRBD2 | TRBJ2-3 | .
TGCGCCAGCAGCTTCACTAGCGGGTTCTCCTACGAGCAGTACTTC | CASSFTSGFSYEQYF | TRBV5-1 | 15 | TRBD2 | TRBJ2-7 | .